This T cell receptor (beta chain) was documented in a study of blood T cell repertoires in COVID-19. In the authors' workflow: Estimated nucleated cell counts came from reference gene primer amplification. Sequencing was performed with immunoSEQ multiplex PCR; in TCRdb, only in-frame clones are kept and a portion is missing. Clonal size and the V and J genes are those of that table, whereas D and trimming came from the DNA. The sample lists some 270,000 clones, about 87% occurring once. The specimen sequenced was PBMCs or T cells enriched from blood (not recorded which). The TCR sequence derives from a young woman with acute COVID-19.

The DNA for the CDR3 is TGTGCCAGTAGTAGCAGGGGGATGGATACGCAGTATTTT. As protein: CASSSRGMDTQYF. The J gene is TRBJ2-3, the V gene TRBV19; 7 nucleotides align to TRBD1. This CDR3 comprises 13 residues. The V gene end was trimmed by 4 bases and the J gene end by 6 bases; junction bases not matched to a gene: 4. Germline values: CDR1 LNHDA, CDR2 SQIVND (reference sequence).